This entry lists 5 T cell receptor beta chains sequenced from one sample in a study of blood T cell repertoires in COVID-19. Only in-frame clones appear in the TCRdb table, and some are missing; sequencing was by immunoSEQ multiplex PCR. The sample holds over 150,000 clones, approximately 73% seen once. Sequenced material: peripheral blood. All receptors derive from a woman of 80 years or more with acute or convalescent COVID-19.

Here the CDR3 reads CASTPGNMNTEAFF. The CDR3 DNA sequence: TGTGCCAGCACACCAGGGAATATGAACACTGAAGCTTTCTTT. V and J are TRBV7-8 and TRBJ1-1; D perhaps matches TRBD1 (5 bases). Germline lookup yields CDR1 SGHVS and CDR2 FQNEAQ. The V gene lost 7 bases and the J gene lost 0 bases, with 12 bases spanning the gap. This CDR3 contains 14 residues.

This rearrangement joins TRBV4-2 to TRBJ2-4; the D gene is possibly TRBD1 (5 bases). The CDR3 has 19 residues. V shed 5 bases and J shed 3 bases, with 26 bases lying between them. The germline gives CDR1 LGHNA, CDR2 YNFKEQ. CDR3 loop: CASSSYSWGGSLFKNIQYF. The CDR3 bases are TGTGCCAGCAGCTCTTACAGTTGGGGCGGATCATTATTCAAAAACATTCAGTACTTC.

The chain carries TRBV6-5 and TRBJ1-2, with 11 bases that match TRBD1. CDR3 size: 14 residues. The V segment lost 6 bases and the J segment 4 bases; nucleotides outside the gene matches: 4. Germline V gene data show CDR1 as MNHEY and CDR2 as SVGAGI. This CDR3 reads CASSRTGGAYGYTF. CDR3 nucleotide sequence: TGTGCCAGCAGCCGGACAGGGGGCGCCTATGGCTACACCTTC.

This chain uses TRBV7-9 with TRBJ2-2; no definite D call. Germline V CDR1 and CDR2: SEHNR, FQNEAQ (reference sequence). The CDR3 sequence is 17 residues long. V was trimmed by 4 bases and J by 4 bases, leaving 19 bases between them. The CDR3 nucleotides are TGTGCCAGCAGCTCCACTTCCTTCGGCGCTAGCACCGGGGAGCTGTTTTTT. Protein product: CASSSTSFGASTGELFF.

The CDR3 reads CASIEQGRAEAFF. In DNA form, the CDR3 reads TGTGCCAGCATCGAACAGGGTCGGGCTGAAGCTTTCTTT. The chain employs TRBV6-5 and TRBJ1-1, with D perhaps TRBD1 (6 bases). The ends were cut back, 7 bases at V and 6 bases at J, with 15 bases in the middle. CDR3 length equals 13 residues. Germline values: CDR1 MNHEY, CDR2 SVGAGI.